These T cell receptor beta chains were read from a single sample in a study of blood T cell repertoires in COVID-19. The assay was immunoSEQ multiplex PCR, and TCRdb's table has in-frame clones only and misses some. There are roughly 100,000 clones in the sample; roughly 88% occur only once, and approximately 2% lies in the top ten. Sequencing was done on a sample of peripheral blood. These TCRs come from a man aged 50 or older with COVID-19, enrolled during active disease. CDR3s include the opening cysteine and the closing phenylalanine or tryptophan. A D gene is named only where the DNA matches it firmly. Size tells how often a clone was seen (once, few, many) or the class of an expanded clone, and some rows leave it out.

j_gene: TRBJ2-1; d_gene: TRBD2; abundance: once; v_gene: TRBV3-1/TRBV3-2; CDR3aa: CASSPTGTSGGEQFF; CDR3nt: TGTGCCAGCAGCCCTACCGGGACTAGCGGGGGAGAGCAGTTCTTC
j_gene: TRBJ2-4; d_gene: TRBD1; abundance: NA; v_gene: TRBV7-9; CDR3aa: CASSLIAGGYVKNIQYF; CDR3nt: TGTGCCAGCAGCTTAATCGCAGGGGGATACGTCAAAAACATTCAGTACTTC
j_gene: TRBJ2-7; d_gene: NA; abundance: NA; v_gene: TRBV5-1; CDR3aa: CASSLDLGSLDEQYF; CDR3nt: TGCGCCAGCAGCTTGGACTTGGGCAGTCTGGACGAGCAGTACTTC
j_gene: TRBJ1-4; d_gene: NA; abundance: NA; v_gene: TRBV29-1; CDR3aa: CSVGVAGEKLFF; CDR3nt: TGCAGCGTTGGAGTGGCAGGTGAAAAACTGTTTTTT
j_gene: TRBJ1-5; d_gene: NA; abundance: NA; v_gene: TRBV9; CDR3aa: CASSKGLFGNQPQHF; CDR3nt: TGTGCCAGCAGCAAGGGGTTGTTCGGCAATCAGCCCCAGCATTTT
j_gene: TRBJ1-6; d_gene: TRBD1; abundance: once; v_gene: TRBV10-2; CDR3aa: CASRDGQGLNNSPLHF; CDR3nt: TGCGCCAGCAGGGATGGACAGGGCCTAAATAATTCACCCCTCCACTTT
j_gene: TRBJ2-1; d_gene: TRBD2; abundance: NA; v_gene: TRBV4-2; CDR3aa: CASSHLAGANNEQFF; CDR3nt: TGTGCCAGCAGCCATCTAGCGGGGGCTAACAATGAGCAGTTCTTC
j_gene: TRBJ2-1; d_gene: NA; abundance: NA; v_gene: TRBV9; CDR3aa: CASSVGTSYNEQFF; CDR3nt: TGTGCCAGCAGCGTAGGGACATCGTACAATGAGCAGTTCTTC
j_gene: TRBJ2-7; d_gene: TRBD1; abundance: NA; v_gene: TRBV3-1/TRBV3-2; CDR3aa: CASSQVRDRTLTYEQYF; CDR3nt: TGTGCCAGCAGCCAAGTTCGGGACAGGACACTTACCTACGAGCAGTACTTC
j_gene: TRBJ1-2; d_gene: NA; abundance: NA; v_gene: TRBV24-1; CDR3aa: CATSDREIGGYTF; CDR3nt: TGTGCCACCAGTGATCGGGAAATAGGTGGCTACACCTTC
j_gene: TRBJ2-4; d_gene: TRBD2; abundance: NA; v_gene: TRBV4-1; CDR3aa: CASSQGLAGKNIQYF; CDR3nt: TGCGCCAGCAGCCAAGGGCTAGCGGGGAAAAACATTCAGTACTTC
j_gene: TRBJ2-2; d_gene: NA; abundance: NA; v_gene: TRBV11-2; CDR3aa: CASSLVVGELFF; CDR3nt: TGTGCCAGCAGCTTAGTAGTCGGGGAGCTGTTTTTT
j_gene: TRBJ2-7; d_gene: NA; abundance: NA; v_gene: TRBV7-2; CDR3aa: CASSPRRVSEQYF; CDR3nt: TGTGCCAGCAGCCCCCGCAGGGTTAGCGAGCAGTACTTC
j_gene: TRBJ1-1; d_gene: NA; abundance: few; v_gene: TRBV6-5; CDR3aa: CASSSRGTEAFF; CDR3nt: TGTGCCAGCAGCTCCCGGGGAACTGAAGCTTTCTTT
j_gene: TRBJ2-5; d_gene: NA; abundance: NA; v_gene: TRBV5-1; CDR3aa: CASSLQGRGQETQYF; CDR3nt: TGCGCCAGCTCTCTACAGGGTAGGGGCCAAGAGACCCAGTACTTC
j_gene: TRBJ1-2; d_gene: NA; abundance: NA; v_gene: TRBV6-5; CDR3aa: CASTGRGASYGYTF; CDR3nt: TGTGCCAGCACGGGGCGGGGCGCCAGCTATGGCTACACCTTC
j_gene: TRBJ1-1; d_gene: NA; abundance: NA; v_gene: TRBV11-3; CDR3aa: CASSPSGLRGVNTEAFF; CDR3nt: TGTGCCAGCAGCCCAAGCGGGCTCCGAGGGGTGAACACTGAAGCTTTCTTT
j_gene: TRBJ1-5; d_gene: NA; abundance: NA; v_gene: TRBV29-1; CDR3aa: CSVEDSINQPQHF; CDR3nt: TGCAGCGTCGAAGACAGTATCAATCAGCCCCAGCATTTT
j_gene: TRBJ1-2; d_gene: NA; abundance: NA; v_gene: TRBV6-5; CDR3aa: CASSYGGGNYGYTF; CDR3nt: TGTGCCAGCAGTTACGGGGGGGGCAACTATGGCTACACCTTC
j_gene: TRBJ2-5; d_gene: NA; abundance: NA; v_gene: TRBV10-3; CDR3aa: CAISEGGETQYF; CDR3nt: TGTGCCATCAGTGAAGGAGGGGAGACCCAGTACTTC
j_gene: TRBJ2-1; d_gene: NA; abundance: NA; v_gene: TRBV6-6; CDR3aa: CASRQGLRVPEQFF; CDR3nt: TGTGCCAGTCGTCAGGGACTTAGGGTTCCTGAGCAGTTCTTC
j_gene: TRBJ1-4; d_gene: NA; abundance: NA; v_gene: TRBV6-5; CDR3aa: CASSYGGAGEKLFF; CDR3nt: TGTGCCAGCAGTTACGGCGGCGCCGGGGAAAAACTGTTTTTT
j_gene: TRBJ2-5; d_gene: TRBD2; abundance: NA; v_gene: TRBV5-1; CDR3aa: CASSTGTSLETQYF; CDR3nt: TGCGCCAGCAGTACCGGGACTAGCTTGGAGACCCAGTACTTC
j_gene: TRBJ1-6; d_gene: NA; abundance: NA; v_gene: TRBV27; CDR3aa: CASSHRGSSYNSPLHF; CDR3nt: TGTGCCAGCAGTCACCGGGGGAGCTCCTATAATTCACCCCTCCACTTT
j_gene: TRBJ2-3; d_gene: TRBD2; abundance: NA; v_gene: TRBV27; CDR3aa: CASSLSMGGLILTDTQYF; CDR3nt: TGTGCCAGCAGTTTATCGATGGGAGGGTTGATCTTGACAGATACGCAGTATTTT
j_gene: TRBJ1-6; d_gene: NA; abundance: NA; v_gene: TRBV7-9; CDR3aa: CASSAGRENSPLHF; CDR3nt: TGTGCCAGCAGCGCGGGACGGGAAAATTCACCCCTCCACTTT
j_gene: TRBJ1-1; d_gene: NA; abundance: NA; v_gene: TRBV4-3; CDR3aa: CASSLLPTGNTEAFF; CDR3nt: TGCGCCAGCAGCCTCCTACCAACAGGAAACACTGAAGCTTTCTTT
j_gene: TRBJ1-1; d_gene: NA; abundance: NA; v_gene: TRBV3-1/TRBV3-2; CDR3aa: CASSQDVRTEAFF; CDR3nt: TGTGCCAGCAGCCAAGATGTGCGCACTGAAGCTTTCTTT
j_gene: TRBJ2-7; d_gene: NA; abundance: once; v_gene: TRBV19; CDR3aa: CASSQEVGATRIQYF; CDR3nt: TGTGCCAGTAGCCAAGAGGTGGGGGCAACGAGGATTCAGTACTTC
j_gene: TRBJ1-1; d_gene: NA; abundance: NA; v_gene: TRBV11-2; CDR3aa: CASSLTRNTEAFF; CDR3nt: TGTGCCAGCAGCCTGACAAGAAACACTGAAGCTTTCTTT
j_gene: TRBJ1-1; d_gene: TRBD1; abundance: NA; v_gene: TRBV4-2; CDR3aa: CASSQDTGGFTEAFF; CDR3nt: TGTGCCAGCAGCCAAGATACAGGGGGCTTCACTGAAGCTTTCTTT
j_gene: TRBJ1-2; d_gene: TRBD1; abundance: NA; v_gene: TRBV7-2; CDR3aa: CASSLRQGEGYTF; CDR3nt: TGTGCCAGCAGTCTAAGACAGGGGGAAGGCTACACCTTC
j_gene: TRBJ2-3; d_gene: NA; abundance: NA; v_gene: TRBV5-8; CDR3aa: CASSPGMPPNTQYF; CDR3nt: TGTGCCAGCAGCCCAGGGATGCCTCCGAATACGCAGTATTTT
j_gene: TRBJ1-1; d_gene: TRBD1; abundance: NA; v_gene: TRBV6-5; CDR3aa: CASRHRDRGYTEAFF; CDR3nt: TGTGCCAGCAGGCACCGGGACAGGGGATACACTGAAGCTTTCTTT
j_gene: TRBJ2-7; d_gene: TRBD2; abundance: NA; v_gene: TRBV11-2; CDR3aa: CASSNPGLAGF; CDR3nt: TGTGCCAGCAGCAACCCGGGACTAGCGGGCTTC